This note documents a single T cell receptor (beta chain) sequence. Its specific antigen is unknown. No much larger clone is present one base from it, and per-base qualities are unavailable. V is reduced by 7 bases and J by 6 bases, leaving a spacing of 26 bases between them. Sequences MNHEY (CDR1) and SMNVEV (CDR2) are obtained from the germline V gene (reference sequence). There are 17 amino acids in the CDR3, from cysteine to phenylalanine inclusive. The CDR3 DNA has 51 bases and is translated from base 1. Participants in the prospective study were aged about 18 to 95 years, lived in over 20 United States geographic areas, and enrolled through a virtual design. In the prospective study, participants were assigned to cohorts based on the clinical history participants reported in a screening survey and a study questionnaire. Exposed participants had been in contact with someone with a PCR-confirmed or clinician-diagnosed COVID-19 case within 2 weeks of study entry. In the prospective study, mobile phlebotomists collected whole blood, serum and a nasopharyngeal or oropharyngeal swab from each participant. Over a roughly 2-month period, participants in the prospective study had the option of providing additional blood draws and questionnaires. Blood samples from the prospective study were shipped frozen or at room temperature prior to DNA extraction.

TCRbeta CDR3 regions were amplified from genomic DNA using the immunoSEQ Assay, a bias-controlled multiplex PCR. Turning to the authors' computational methods: The number of nucleated cells in each sample was estimated from the amplification of reference gene primers within the assay. Sequence reads were collapsed and filtered to measure the absolute abundance of every unique TCRbeta CDR3 rearrangement. For each sample, productive Simpson clonality was calculated as the square root of Simpson's diversity index over productive rearrangements. TCRdb mirrors the immuneACCESS table, restricted to in-frame sequences. Some clones are absent from its copies; in checked studies, under half trace to an unresolved V gene, and the reason for the others is unknown. From that table come the V and J calls and clone size; the DNA was used to work out D and trimming. The sample includes 200,000 to 300,000 clones, with roughly 85% observed a single time. Together, the top ten hold 3.6% of the sample.

The sample comes from a study of blood T cell repertoires in COVID-19 (TCRdb year 2020). Regarding the research as a whole: Samples from collaborators originated in the United States, Italy and Spain and spanned both the acute and convalescent phases of COVID-19. The material from the prospective study consisted of cDNA or gDNA derived from T cells, B-cell-depleted T cells, or PBMCs. Deeply sampled blood TCRbeta repertoires from subjects exposed to, actively infected with, or recovered from COVID-19 were included in the dataset. The repertoires were made available in a free public database intended to serve as a resource for research on the immune response to SARS-CoV-2. The samples were drawn from two sources: the first 160 participants of the ongoing ImmuneRACE study, and 1,254 subjects contributed by 6 global collaborators. A de-identified subject ID, COVID-19 status, age in years and sex were almost always included in the sample metadata. Where available, HLA class I and class II types were obtained from metadata supplied by the sample provider rather than from assay-based typing.

Study-wide findings and limitations: Clinical and demographic metadata were provided uncurated, with the amount varying by source and participant.

Recombination linked TRBV27 to TRBJ2-3, with TRBD2 perhaps the D gene, on 7 matching bases. The sequence derives from a woman aged 40 to 55 who had been exposed to COVID-19. Source material: PBMCs or T cells enriched from blood (not recorded which). The CDR3 amino acid sequence is: CASTQRTYGGGADTQYF. The sequenced DNA: TGTGCCAGCACTCAACGAACGTATGGAGGGGGGGCGGATACGCAGTATTTT.